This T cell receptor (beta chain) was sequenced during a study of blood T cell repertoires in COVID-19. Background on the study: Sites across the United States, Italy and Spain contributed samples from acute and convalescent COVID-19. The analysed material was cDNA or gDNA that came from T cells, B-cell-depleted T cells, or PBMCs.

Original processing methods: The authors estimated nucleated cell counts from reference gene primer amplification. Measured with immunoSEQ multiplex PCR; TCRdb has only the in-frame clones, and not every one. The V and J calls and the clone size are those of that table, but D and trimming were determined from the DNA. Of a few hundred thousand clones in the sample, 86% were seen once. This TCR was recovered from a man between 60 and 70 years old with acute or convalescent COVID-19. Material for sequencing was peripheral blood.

For the CDR3, the DNA is TGTGCCTGGAGTCCTCGGACTAGCGGGAGCACAGATACGCAGTATTTT. It encodes CAWSPRTSGSTDTQYF. The chain carries TRBV30 and TRBJ2-3; 11 positions agree with TRBD2. V shed 2 bases and J 0 bases; nucleotides not matched to a gene: 4. The length of the CDR3 is 16 residues. CDR1 is GTSNPN and CDR2 is SVGIG in the germline V gene (reference sequence).